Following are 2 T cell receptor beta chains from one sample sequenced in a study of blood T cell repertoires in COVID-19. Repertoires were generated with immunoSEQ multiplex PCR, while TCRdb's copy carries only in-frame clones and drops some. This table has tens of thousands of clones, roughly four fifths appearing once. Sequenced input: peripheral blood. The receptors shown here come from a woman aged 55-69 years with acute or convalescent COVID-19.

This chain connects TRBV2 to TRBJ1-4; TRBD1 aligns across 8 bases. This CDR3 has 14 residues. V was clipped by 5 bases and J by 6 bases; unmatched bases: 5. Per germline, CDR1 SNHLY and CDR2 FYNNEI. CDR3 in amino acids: CASSRQGKDEKLFF. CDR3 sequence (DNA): TGTGCCAGCAGTCGACAGGGGAAGGATGAAAAACTGTTTTTT.

The CDR3 protein is CASSPYSNQPQHF. CDR3 coding DNA: TGTGCCAGCAGTCCCTATAGCAATCAGCCCCAGCATTTT. The V and J genes are TRBV12-3 or TRBV12-4 and TRBJ1-5; D is unclear. V lost 5 bases and J 0 bases, leaving 5 bases between the germline ends. The CDR3 totals 13 residues.